One sample yielded the 23 T cell receptor beta chains listed below, sequenced in a study of T cell repertoires in cytomegalovirus infection. Each CDR3 protein gets one entry after TCRdb re-called the reads with MiXCR. The sample includes more than 150,000 distinct CDR3 sequences, 28% of them seen just once. Sequenced: PBMCs. The receptors were sampled from a human donor in good health (CMV status not recorded). Some clones in this sample may be carry-over from other donors' samples.

In its sample, this clonotype was seen a few times. The gene calls are TRBV7-8 and TRBJ1-1; possibly TRBD1 for D (6 bases). CDR3 length: 13 residues. Germline assignment: CDR1 SGHVS and CDR2 FQNEAQ. The V gene lost 5 bases and the J gene lost 5 bases, with 12 bases spanning the gap. CDR3 coding DNA: TGTGCCAGCAGCCCCAGGACAGTGACTGAAGCTTTCTTT. Protein product: CASSPRTVTEAFF. Complete variable domain (other parts from reference TRBV7-8 and TRBJ1-1): GAGVSQSPRYKVAKRGQDVALRCDPISGHVSLFWYQQALGQGPEFLTYFQNEAQLDKSGLPSDRFFAERPEGSVSTLKIQRTQQEDSAVYLCASSPRTVTEAFFGQGTRLTVV.

A few counts support this clonotype. A junction end diverges from the germline sequence, so it may reflect a read error. The V call is TRBV10-3, the J call TRBJ2-1; maybe TRBD1 (6 bases). This CDR3 contains 19 residues. Germline V gene data show CDR1 as ENHRY and CDR2 as SYGVKD. The CDR3 DNA reads as TGTGACATCAGTGAAGTTGGGGGCTTAGAGGCGGGCAGGGCAAATGAGCAGTTCTTC. Its translation is CDISEVGGLEAGRANEQFF.

The chain links TRBV12-5 to TRBJ1-1; D possibly corresponds to TRBD1 (6 bases). The CDR3 runs 14 residues. CDR1 is LGHNT and CDR2 is FRNRAP in the germline V gene. Trimming left V 6 bases short and J 5 bases short, with 16 bases between. The CDR3 region is CASGEGGLRTEAFF. Written as DNA, the CDR3 is TGTGCTAGTGGGGAGGGGGGGCTGAGGACTGAAGCTTTCTTT. Using reference TRBV12-5 and TRBJ1-1 for the parts outside the CDR3, the full variable domain is DARVTQTPRHKVTEMGQEVTMRCQPILGHNTVFWYRQTMMQGLELLAYFRNRAPLDDSGMPKDRFSAEMPDATLATLKIQPSEPRDSAVYFCASGEGGLRTEAFFGQGTRLTVV.

This clonotype was seen a few times. The rearrangement links TRBV20-1 to TRBJ1-5; no reliable D call. The CDR3 spans 10 residues. Deletions cut 6 bases from V and 7 bases from J, with 7 bases between. CDR1 DFQATT and CDR2 SNEGSKA come from the germline V gene (reference sequence). The CDR3 reads CSATPQPQHF. The DNA of the CDR3 is TGCAGTGCAACCCCACAGCCCCAGCATTTT.

The sample holds many counts of this clonotype. This chain connects TRBV7-2 to TRBJ1-2, with 7 bases matching TRBD1. The V gene end was trimmed by 2 bases and the J gene end by 8 bases; junction bases not matched to a gene: 5. This CDR3 is 13 amino acids long. Germline loops: CDR1 SGHTA, CDR2 FQGNSA. The CDR3 region is CASSLRGQIGYTF. Written as DNA, the CDR3 is TGTGCCAGCAGCTTAAGGGGACAGATAGGCTACACCTTC.

This chain links TRBV28 with TRBJ1-5; tentatively, D is TRBD1 (5 bases). CDR1 MDHEN and CDR2 SYDVKM come from the germline V gene. This CDR3 is built from 12 residues. The V end lost 7 bases, the J end lost 6 bases, and 10 bases lay between the germline ends. CDR3 sequence (DNA): TGTGCCAGCACGGTTGGGGCTCAGCCCCAGCATTTT. Its translation: CASTVGAQPQHF.

The chain has TRBV12-3 or TRBV12-4 and TRBJ2-2, with 10 bases identical to TRBD2. This CDR3 contains 18 residues. Trimming at V came to 7 bases and at J to 5 bases, leaving 16 bases not matched to a gene. CDR3 coding DNA: TGTGCCAGCACCCGTTTTCGGCTAGCGGGGGATGAGACCGGGGAGCTGTTTTTT. It specifies CASTRFRLAGDETGELFF.

J is TRBJ1-1 and V is TRBV29-1, with D hard to call. Trimming shortened V by 0 bases and J by 6 bases, and 5 bases separated the two germline ends. The CDR3 spans 11 residues. CDR1 and CDR2 (germline): SQVTM, ANQGSEA. The CDR3 spells CSVEDFAEAFF. CDR3 nucleotide sequence: TGCAGCGTTGAAGATTTTGCTGAAGCTTTCTTT. The variable domain in full, completed from reference TRBV29-1 and TRBJ1-1, reads SAVISQKPSRDICQRGTSLTIQCQVDSQVTMMFWYRQQPGQSLTLIATANQGSEATYESGFVIDKFPISRPNLTFSTLTVSNMSPEDSSIYLCSVEDFAEAFFGQGTRLTVV.

The chain combines TRBV7-6 with TRBJ1-1, with a weak D call TRBD1 (6 bases). Germline V gene sequence: CDR1 SGHVS, CDR2 FNYEAQ. The CDR3 covers 15 residues. The germline V and J ends were trimmed by 5 bases and 0 bases, with 13 bases remaining between them. The CDR3 nucleotides are TGTGCCAGCAGCCCAGGACAGTGGATGAACACTGAAGCTTTCTTT. It codes for CASSPGQWMNTEAFF.

The genes are TRBV11-3 and TRBJ2-1; 7 bases line up with TRBD2. The CDR3 extends over 13 amino acids. V dropped 3 bases and J dropped 9; count of bases not matched to a gene: 5. Germline lookup yields CDR1 SGHNT and CDR2 YENEEA. Here the CDR3 reads CASSFHTSVEQFF. Here the CDR3 DNA reads TGTGCCAGCAGCTTTCACACTAGCGTTGAGCAGTTCTTC.

This clonotype has only a few counts. This chain connects TRBV30 to TRBJ1-1; D is undetermined. V shed 4 bases and J shed 2 bases, with 14 bases lying between them. CDR1 and CDR2 from the germline V gene are GTSNPN and SVGIG (reference sequence). The CDR3 is 14 residues long. The CDR3 loop reads CAWNAAGSNTEAFF. The CDR3 nucleotides read TGTGCCTGGAATGCGGCCGGGTCCAACACTGAAGCTTTCTTT. The full variable domain, rest sourced from reference TRBV30 and TRBJ1-1, is SQTIHQWPATLVQPVGSPLSLECTVEGTSNPNLYWYRQAAGRGLQLLFYSVGIGQISSEVPQNLSASRPQDRQFILSSKKLLLSDSGFYLCAWNAAGSNTEAFFGQGTRLTVV.

The V and J genes are TRBV6-6 and TRBJ2-7; D not resolved. From germline, CDR1 is MNHNY and CDR2 SVGAGI (reference sequence). V was shortened by 6 bases and J by 6 bases, with 9 bases between the two germline ends. This CDR3 spans 11 amino acids. CDR3 protein: CASSPRSEQYF. DNA of the CDR3: TGTGCCAGCAGCCCTCGAAGCGAGCAGTACTTC.

Only one count was recorded for this clonotype. The gene calls are TRBV28 and TRBJ2-7, with D perhaps matching TRBD1 or TRBD2 (6 bases each). CDR3 length equals 15 residues. Trimming took off 5 bases at V and 4 bases at J, with 18 bases between the two ends. Germline V CDR1 and CDR2: MDHEN, SYDVKM. The CDR3 loop reads CASSPPDSGGYEQYF. The CDR3 coding sequence is TGTGCCAGCAGTCCCCCGGACAGTGGGGGGTACGAGCAGTACTTC.

This clonotype occurred many times. CDR3 region: CASSLGAGGTEAFF. The DNA of the CDR3 is TGTGCCAGCAGCTTAGGGGCGGGGGGGACTGAAGCTTTCTTT. V and J are TRBV7-2 and TRBJ1-1; TRBD1 is a possible D gene (5 bases). The CDR3 is 14 residues long. Germline V CDR1 and CDR2: SGHTA, FQGNSA. V shed 1 base and J shed 5 bases, with 11 bases lying between them. Based on the CDR3 plus reference TRBV7-2 and TRBJ1-1, the full variable domain is GAGVSQSPSNKVTEKGKDVELRCDPISGHTALYWYRQSLGQGLEFLIYFQGNSAPDKSGLPSDRFSAERTGGSVSTLTIQRTQQEDSAVYLCASSLGAGGTEAFFGQGTRLTVV.

This clonotype was seen more than once but under ten times. The junction differs from germline at one of its ends, possibly a read error. V is TRBV7-7 and J is TRBJ2-1; 9 nucleotides line up with TRBD2. The CDR3 is made up of 14 amino acids. Germline loops: CDR1 SSHAT, CDR2 FNYEAQ (reference sequence). The CDR3 spells CASSGGTADNEQFF. CDR3 DNA sequence: TGTGCTAGCAGCGGGGGGACAGCCGACAATGAGCAGTTCTTC.

This clonotype was found many times. CDR3 coding DNA: TGTGCCAGCAGCTTAACGGGGGGGATACAGCCCCAGCATTTT. Its translation is CASSLTGGIQPQHF. The V call is TRBV7-2, the J call TRBJ1-5; possibly TRBD1 for D (5 bases). CDR1 is SGHTA and CDR2 is FQGNSA in the germline V gene. The V end lost 2 bases, the J end lost 7 bases, and 12 bases lay between the germline ends. This CDR3 comprises 14 residues.

This clonotype has a count of ten or more. The chain couples TRBV7-2 to TRBJ2-3; possibly TRBD2 for D (6 bases). The CDR3 runs 18 residues. The V end was cut by 4 bases, the J end by 2 bases, with 22 bases between. The germline gives CDR1 SGHTA, CDR2 FQGNSA. The CDR3 bases are TGTGCCAGCAGCTCGAATCCGGGGGACCAGGGTCTCACAGATACGCAGTATTTT. The encoded protein is CASSSNPGDQGLTDTQYF.

This clonotype came up a few times. The J gene is TRBJ2-7, the V gene TRBV14; a possible D gene is TRBD2 (5 bases). Germline assignment: CDR1 SGHDN and CDR2 FVKESK. V was cut by 1 base and J by 6 bases, with 10 bases left in between. The CDR3 is made up of 13 amino acids. The CDR3 sequence is CASSQVSGGEQYF. As DNA, the CDR3 is TGTGCCAGCAGCCAAGTCTCAGGAGGCGAGCAGTACTTC.

This clonotype has just a few counts. The rearrangement links TRBV20-1 to TRBJ1-1, with D possibly TRBD1 on 5 matching bases. The V gene's germline CDR1 is DFQATT and CDR2 SNEGSKA (reference sequence). The CDR3 runs 18 residues. Trimming pared 2 bases from V and 2 bases from J, leaving 24 bases between. The CDR3: CSARHQSLGRAGNTEAFF. CDR3 DNA sequence: TGCAGTGCTAGACATCAGAGTCTCGGCAGGGCGGGTAACACTGAAGCTTTCTTT.

This sequence joins TRBV7-2 and TRBJ2-4, with TRBD2 as a possible D gene (6 bases). The germline CDR1 and CDR2 sequences are SGHTA and FQGNSA. Trimming shortened V by 0 bases and J by 9 bases, and 6 bases separated the two germline ends. This CDR3 comprises 12 residues. The CDR3 protein is CASSLAGGIQYF. CDR3 bases: TGTGCCAGCAGCTTAGCGGGGGGCATTCAGTACTTC.

There are a few counts of this clonotype. This rearrangement joins TRBV7-2 to TRBJ2-1; 8 positions match TRBD1. Looked up from germline, CDR1 is SGHTA and CDR2 is FQGNSA. The CDR3 extends over 16 amino acids. The V segment lost 3 bases and the J segment 6 bases; nucleotides outside the gene matches: 10. CDR3 nucleotides: TGTGCCAGCAGCTTCGCTCAGGACAGGGTAGGCAATGAGCAGTTCTTC. Encoded protein: CASSFAQDRVGNEQFF.

The chain joins TRBV7-4 to TRBJ1-6; D gene ambiguous. Looked up from germline, CDR1 is SGHVT and CDR2 is SQSDAQ. CDR3 length: 14 residues. V was clipped by 1 base and J by 2 bases, with 3 bases between them. The CDR3 bases are TGTGCCAGCAGCTTAGAAGCCTATAATTCACCCCTCCACTTT. Its protein product is CASSLEAYNSPLHF.

This clonotype was detected many times. The V call is TRBV7-8, the J call TRBJ2-7; D may be TRBD1 or TRBD2 (6 bases each). Trimming took 0 bases from V and 2 from J, leaving 14 bases between them. This CDR3 comprises 16 residues. Germline values: CDR1 SGHVS, CDR2 FQNEAQ. The CDR3 DNA reads TGTGCCAGCAGCTTAGCGGGGGGCCATTTAACCTACGAGCAGTACTTC. It yields the protein CASSLAGGHLTYEQYF.